The 21 T cell receptor beta chains listed next were all sequenced from one sample in a study of blood T cell repertoires in COVID-19. Assay: immunoSEQ multiplex PCR; the TCRdb copy retains only in-frame clones and omits some. The table records 25,000 to 35,000 clones, 60% to 80% of them present only once. Sequencing used peripheral blood. The receptors derive from a boy aged 2 to 9 with active or convalescent COVID-19.

J is TRBJ1-1 and V is TRBV5-1; TRBD1 matches at 7 bases. The germline CDR1 and CDR2 sequences are SGHRS and YFSETQ. The CDR3 sequence is 20 residues long. The trim removed 4 bases at V and 3 bases at J, leaving 24 bases unmatched. The CDR3 protein is CASSLQFLGTAYPVDTEAFF. DNA for the CDR3: TGCGCCAGCAGCCTCCAATTCCTTGGGACAGCGTACCCAGTGGACACTGAAGCTTTCTTT.

The chain recombines TRBV12-3 or TRBV12-4 with TRBJ1-6; D may be TRBD1 (6 bases). The CDR3 consists of 13 residues. V was shortened by 5 bases and J by 7 bases, with 9 bases between the two germline ends. The CDR3: CASSGQLNSPLHF. The CDR3 bases are TGTGCCAGCAGTGGACAGCTAAATTCACCCCTCCACTTT.

The rearrangement links TRBV19 to TRBJ1-5, with TRBD1 as a possible D gene (6 bases). The CDR3 contains 13 residues. Looked up from germline, CDR1 is LNHDA and CDR2 is SQIVND (reference sequence). V lost 6 bases and J lost 5, with 11 bases in between. The CDR3 sequence: CASRGGAHQPQHF. In DNA form, the CDR3 reads TGTGCCAGTAGAGGGGGGGCCCATCAGCCCCAGCATTTT.

The V gene is TRBV9, the J gene TRBJ2-4; perhaps TRBD1 as D (6 bases). Germline values: CDR1 SGDLS, CDR2 YYNGEE. The V gene lost 4 bases and the J gene lost 6 bases, with 17 bases spanning the gap. The CDR3 covers 15 residues. The CDR3 DNA reads TGTGCCAGCAGCTCCTACAGGGATAAGGGAAACATTCAGTACTTC. Its translation: CASSSYRDKGNIQYF.

V is TRBV2 and J is TRBJ1-5; D might be TRBD1 (5 bases). CDR1 is SNHLY, CDR2 FYNNEI, per germline. Trimming took off 2 bases at V and 1 base at J, with 12 bases between the two ends. CDR3 length: 16 amino acids. The CDR3 coding sequence is TGTGCCAGCAGTGAATGGGGCCGTCAAAGCAATCAGCCCCAGCATTTT. It is translated as CASSEWGRQSNQPQHF.

The chain combines TRBV5-1 with TRBJ2-5, with D perhaps TRBD1 (5 bases). Germline loops: CDR1 SGHRS, CDR2 YFSETQ. The CDR3 contains 13 residues. Trimming took 4 bases from V and 9 from J, leaving 16 bases between them. The CDR3 bases are TGCGCCAGCAGCCCGGTGGGCCCCAGGGCCCAGTACTTC. Residues: CASSPVGPRAQYF.

V is TRBV18 and J is TRBJ1-6; 9 bases line up with TRBD1. From germline, CDR1 is KGHSH and CDR2 LQKENI. There are 15 residues in the CDR3. The V gene end was trimmed by 3 bases and the J gene end by 8 bases; junction bases not matched to a gene: 5. The DNA for the CDR3 is TGTGCCAGCTCACCCACAGGGGGCAAGGATTCACCCCTCCACTTT. Protein: CASSPTGGKDSPLHF.

This rearrangement joins TRBV11-3 to TRBJ2-1, with 13 positions matching TRBD2. V shed 5 bases and J 9 bases; nucleotides not matched to a gene: 10. CDR1 and CDR2 (germline): SGHNT, YENEEA. The CDR3 runs 16 residues. The CDR3 is CASSPPGLAGFSEQFF. CDR3 sequence (DNA): TGTGCCAGCAGCCCGCCGGGACTAGCGGGATTTAGTGAGCAGTTCTTC.

The chain joins TRBV10-3 to TRBJ1-4, with 10 bases identical to TRBD1. The germline CDR1 and CDR2 sequences are ENHRY and SYGVKD. This CDR3 is built from 14 residues. V lost 5 bases to trimming and J lost 7 bases; unmatched junction nucleotides: 4. As DNA, the CDR3 is TGTGCCATCAGTCCCCGGACAGGGGGTGAAAAACTGTTTTTT. Its translation: CAISPRTGGEKLFF.

The V and J genes are TRBV7-9 and TRBJ2-1; possibly TRBD2 for D (6 bases). Between the trimmed V and J ends, which lost 5 bases and 8 bases, there was a span of 22 bases. Germline V gene sequence: CDR1 SEHNR, CDR2 FQNEAQ (reference sequence). The CDR3 runs to 16 residues. The CDR3 sequence: CASSPPGLPGWDEQFF. DNA of the CDR3: TGTGCCAGCAGCCCCCCGGGACTCCCAGGTTGGGATGAGCAGTTCTTC. Filled out from reference TRBV7-9 and TRBJ2-1, the complete variable domain reads DTGVSQNPRHKITKRGQNVTFRCDPISEHNRLYWYRQTLGQGPEFLTYFQNEAQLEKSRLLSDRFSAERPKGSFSTLEIQRTEQGDSAMYLCASSPPGLPGWDEQFFGPGTRLTVL.

There are a few counts of this clone. The chain uses TRBV7-2 and TRBJ2-1, with a possible D match to TRBD1 (6 bases). CDR1 is SGHTA and CDR2 is FQGNSA in the germline V gene. There are 15 residues in the CDR3. Deletions cut 2 bases from V and 4 bases from J, with 12 bases between. In DNA, the CDR3 is TGTGCCAGCAGCTTAATAGGACAGAGTTACAATGAGCAGTTCTTC. It yields the protein CASSLIGQSYNEQFF.

This clone was counted a single time. V gene TRBV5-1 combines with J gene TRBJ2-3, with D tentatively TRBD1 (6 bases). The CDR3 totals 13 residues. CDR1 SGHRS and CDR2 YFSETQ come from the germline V gene. V lost 4 bases and J lost 3, with 9 bases in between. CDR3 loop: CASSMDSTDTQYF. In nucleotides, the CDR3 is TGCGCCAGCAGCATGGACAGTACAGATACGCAGTATTTT.

This chain links TRBV7-8 with TRBJ1-1, with D perhaps TRBD1 (5 bases). Trimming took off 1 base at V and 0 bases at J, with 9 bases between the two ends. CDR3 length: 15 residues. The germline CDR1 and CDR2 sequences are SGHVS and FQNEAQ. CDR3: CASSLGPGLNTEAFF. The DNA of the CDR3 is TGTGCCAGCAGCTTAGGGCCAGGGCTGAACACTGAAGCTTTCTTT.

Relative to its sample, this clone is medium-sized. The chain employs TRBV28 and TRBJ2-5, with D possibly matching TRBD2 (7 bases). Germline-derived CDR1 and CDR2 are MDHEN and SYDVKM. The CDR3 contains 17 residues. Trimming took 5 bases from V and 3 from J, leaving 22 bases between them. The CDR3 DNA is TGTGCCAGCAGTCGTCTAATGGGGGGGCAGGGAAAAGAGACCCAGTACTTC. Translated: CASSRLMGGQGKETQYF.

This clone was observed a few times. CDR3 coding DNA: TGTGCCAGCAGGGACCTGCAGGGACTTTACTCTGGAAACACCATATATTTT. Translated: CASRDLQGLYSGNTIYF. The chain joins TRBV2 to TRBJ1-3, with D possibly matching TRBD1 (5 bases). Trimming took off 6 bases at V and 0 bases at J, with 18 bases between the two ends. In germline, CDR1 is SNHLY, CDR2 FYNNEI. The CDR3 has 17 amino acids.

This clone turned up a few times. V is TRBV28 and J is TRBJ2-1, with 11 bases lining up with TRBD2. Germline V lookup: CDR1 MDHEN, CDR2 SYDVKM. CDR3 length: 14 amino acids. V lost 3 bases and J lost 7; bases outside the gene matches: 2. In DNA form, the CDR3 reads TGTGCCAGCAGTTTCCTAGCGGGAGGTAATGAGCAGTTCTTC. Translated: CASSFLAGGNEQFF.

The V gene is TRBV6-2 or TRBV6-3, the J gene TRBJ2-3; TRBD1 is a possible D gene (6 bases). There are 15 residues in the CDR3. V was pared by 5 bases and J by 0 bases, with 12 bases between. The germline V gene has CDR1 MNHEY and CDR2 SVGEGT. The CDR3 bases are TGTGCCAGCAGTACACCTGGACAGAGCACAGATACGCAGTATTTT. It is translated as CASSTPGQSTDTQYF.

The chain recombines TRBV5-1 with TRBJ1-4; 9 bases agree with TRBD1. V lost 4 bases, J lost 5 bases, and 3 bases stayed unmatched. Germline V gene sequence: CDR1 SGHRS, CDR2 YFSETQ. This CDR3 has 14 residues. The chain's CDR3 is CASSVGTGNEKLFF. The CDR3 region has the DNA TGCGCCAGCAGCGTCGGGACAGGGAATGAAAAACTGTTTTTT.

The chain combines TRBV6-5 with TRBJ1-1, with TRBD1 matching over 8 bases. The length of the CDR3 is 14 residues. The germline V gene has CDR1 MNHEY and CDR2 SVGAGI. V shed 3 bases and J 4 bases; nucleotides not matched to a gene: 4. Written as DNA, the CDR3 is TGTGCCAGCAGTTATTTAGACAGGGGCACTGAAGCTTTCTTT. Translated: CASSYLDRGTEAFF.

Written as DNA, the CDR3 is TGTGCCAGCAATATGACAGGGCCTCGGGCGAGCTCTTGCTACACCTTC. This gives the protein CASNMTGPRASSCYTF. The chain joins TRBV25-1 to TRBJ1-2, with 7 nucleotides matching TRBD1. V dropped 7 bases and J dropped 9; count of bases not matched to a gene: 20. Germline lookup yields CDR1 MGHDK and CDR2 SYGVNS. This CDR3 is 16 amino acids long.

The CDR3 spells CASEPGLAGTGELFF. The CDR3 DNA is TGTGCCAGTGAGCCGGGACTAGCGGGCACCGGGGAGCTGTTTTTT. The V and J genes are TRBV19 and TRBJ2-2, with 12 bases lining up with TRBD2. This CDR3 contains 15 residues. V trimming: 8 bases; J trimming: 4 bases; junction bases outside the gene matches: 5. Germline loops: CDR1 LNHDA, CDR2 SQIVND (reference sequence).